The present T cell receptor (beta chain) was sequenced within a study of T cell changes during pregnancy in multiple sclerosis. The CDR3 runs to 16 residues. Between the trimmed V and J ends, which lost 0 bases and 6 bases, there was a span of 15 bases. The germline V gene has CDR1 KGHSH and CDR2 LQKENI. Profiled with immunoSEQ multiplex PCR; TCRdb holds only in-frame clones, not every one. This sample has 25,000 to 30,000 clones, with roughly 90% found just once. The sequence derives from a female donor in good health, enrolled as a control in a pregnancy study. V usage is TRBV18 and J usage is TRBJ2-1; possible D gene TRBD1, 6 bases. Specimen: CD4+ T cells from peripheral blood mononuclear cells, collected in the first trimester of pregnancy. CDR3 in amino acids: CASSPPYRVEFNEQFF. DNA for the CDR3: TGTGCCAGCTCACCACCGTACAGGGTCGAATTCAATGAGCAGTTCTTC.